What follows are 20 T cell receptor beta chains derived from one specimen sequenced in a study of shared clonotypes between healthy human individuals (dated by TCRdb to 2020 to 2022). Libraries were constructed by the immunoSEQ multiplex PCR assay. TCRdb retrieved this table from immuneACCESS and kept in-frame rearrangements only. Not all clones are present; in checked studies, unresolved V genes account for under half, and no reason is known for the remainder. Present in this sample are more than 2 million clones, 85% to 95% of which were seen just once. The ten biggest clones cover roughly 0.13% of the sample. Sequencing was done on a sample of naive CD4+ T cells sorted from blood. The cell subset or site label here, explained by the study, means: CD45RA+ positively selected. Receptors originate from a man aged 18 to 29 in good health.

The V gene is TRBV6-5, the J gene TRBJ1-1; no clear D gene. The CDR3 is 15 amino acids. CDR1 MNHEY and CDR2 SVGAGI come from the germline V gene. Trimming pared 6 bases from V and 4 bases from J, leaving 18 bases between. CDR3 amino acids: CASSSRTFGITEAFF. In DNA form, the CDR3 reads TGTGCCAGCAGCTCGCGGACTTTCGGGATCACTGAAGCTTTCTTT.

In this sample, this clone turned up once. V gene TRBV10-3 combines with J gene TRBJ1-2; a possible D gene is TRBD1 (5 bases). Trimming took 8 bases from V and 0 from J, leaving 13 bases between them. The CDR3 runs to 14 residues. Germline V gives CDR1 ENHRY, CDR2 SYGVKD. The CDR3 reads CAIGTVGSNYGYTF. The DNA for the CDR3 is TGTGCCATCGGGACTGTCGGCTCTAACTATGGCTACACCTTC.

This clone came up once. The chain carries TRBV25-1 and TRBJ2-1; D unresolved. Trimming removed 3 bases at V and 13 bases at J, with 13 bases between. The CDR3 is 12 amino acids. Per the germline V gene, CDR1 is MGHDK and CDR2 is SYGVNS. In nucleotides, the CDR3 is TGTGCCAGCAGTGACGTCCCCTACGTTCAGTTCTTC. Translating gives CASSDVPYVQFF.

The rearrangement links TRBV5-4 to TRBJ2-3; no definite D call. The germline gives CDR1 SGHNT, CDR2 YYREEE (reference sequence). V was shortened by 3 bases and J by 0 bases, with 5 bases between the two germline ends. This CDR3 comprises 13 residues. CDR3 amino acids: CASSWGSTDTQYF. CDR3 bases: TGTGCCAGCAGCTGGGGAAGCACAGATACGCAGTATTTT.

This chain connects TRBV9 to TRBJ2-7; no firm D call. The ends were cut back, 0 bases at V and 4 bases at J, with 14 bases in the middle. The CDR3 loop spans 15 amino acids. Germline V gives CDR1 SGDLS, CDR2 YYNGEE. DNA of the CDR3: TGTGCCAGCAGCGTAGGTGACATAGAGACATACGAGCAGTACTTC. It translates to CASSVGDIETYEQYF.

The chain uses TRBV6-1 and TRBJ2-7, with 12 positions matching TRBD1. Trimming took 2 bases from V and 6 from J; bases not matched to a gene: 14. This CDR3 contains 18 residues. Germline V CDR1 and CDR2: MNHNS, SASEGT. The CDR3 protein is CASSESRRGTGGRFEQYF. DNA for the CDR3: TGTGCCAGCAGTGAAAGTAGAAGAGGGACAGGGGGCAGGTTCGAGCAGTACTTC.

The CDR3 region is CAISETRDRVTGNEQFF. Here the CDR3 DNA reads TGTGCCATCAGTGAGACACGGGACAGGGTGACCGGCAATGAGCAGTTCTTC. The rearrangement uses TRBV10-3 and TRBJ2-1; 9 nucleotides line up with TRBD1. The V and J ends lost 2 bases and 6 bases, in that order; junction bases with no gene match: 11. In germline, CDR1 is ENHRY, CDR2 SYGVKD. The CDR3 covers 17 residues.

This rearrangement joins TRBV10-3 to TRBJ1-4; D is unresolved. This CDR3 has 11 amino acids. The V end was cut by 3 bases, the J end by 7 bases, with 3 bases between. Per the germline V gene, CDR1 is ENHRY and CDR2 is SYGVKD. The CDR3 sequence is CAISDGEKLFF. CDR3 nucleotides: TGTGCCATCAGTGACGGTGAAAAACTGTTTTTT.

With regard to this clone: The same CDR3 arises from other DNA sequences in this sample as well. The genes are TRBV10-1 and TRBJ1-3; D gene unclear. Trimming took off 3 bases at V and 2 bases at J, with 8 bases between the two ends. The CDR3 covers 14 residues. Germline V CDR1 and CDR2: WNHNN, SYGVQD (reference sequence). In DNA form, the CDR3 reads TGCGCCAGCAGTGAATCTGGGACTGGAAACACCATATATTTT. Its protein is CASSESGTGNTIYF.

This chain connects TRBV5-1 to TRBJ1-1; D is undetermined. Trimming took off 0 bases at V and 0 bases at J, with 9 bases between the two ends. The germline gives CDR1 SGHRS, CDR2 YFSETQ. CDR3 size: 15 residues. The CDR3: CASSLETPVNTEAFF. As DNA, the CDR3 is TGCGCCAGCAGCTTGGAAACTCCCGTGAACACTGAAGCTTTCTTT.

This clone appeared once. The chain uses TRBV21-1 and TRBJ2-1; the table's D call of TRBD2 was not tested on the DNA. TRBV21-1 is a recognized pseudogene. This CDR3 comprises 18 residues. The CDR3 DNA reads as TGTGCCAGCAGCACATACTCGTCACTGGCTTTGGGGGGTGATGAGCAGTTCTTC. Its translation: CASSTYSSLALGGDEQFF.

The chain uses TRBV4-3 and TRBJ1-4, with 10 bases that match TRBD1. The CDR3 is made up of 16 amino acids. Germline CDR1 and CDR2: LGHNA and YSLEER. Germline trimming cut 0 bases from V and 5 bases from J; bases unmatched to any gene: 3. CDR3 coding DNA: TGCGCCAGCAGCCAAGATAGGGGACAGGGGAATGAAAAACTGTTTTTT. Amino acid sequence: CASSQDRGQGNEKLFF.

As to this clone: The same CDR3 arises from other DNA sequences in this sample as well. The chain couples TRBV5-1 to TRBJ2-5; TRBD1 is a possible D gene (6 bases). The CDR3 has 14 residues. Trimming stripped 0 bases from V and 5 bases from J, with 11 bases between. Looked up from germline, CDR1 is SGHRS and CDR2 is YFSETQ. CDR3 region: CASSLAGARETQYF. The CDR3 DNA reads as TGCGCCAGCAGCTTGGCAGGGGCTCGCGAGACCCAGTACTTC.

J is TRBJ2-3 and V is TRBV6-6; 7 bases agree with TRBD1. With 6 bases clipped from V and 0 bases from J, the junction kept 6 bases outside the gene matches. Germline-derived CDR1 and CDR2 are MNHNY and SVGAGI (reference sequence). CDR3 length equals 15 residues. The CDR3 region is CASSLGTASTDTQYF. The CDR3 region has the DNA TGTGCCAGCAGCTTAGGGACAGCTAGCACAGATACGCAGTATTTT.

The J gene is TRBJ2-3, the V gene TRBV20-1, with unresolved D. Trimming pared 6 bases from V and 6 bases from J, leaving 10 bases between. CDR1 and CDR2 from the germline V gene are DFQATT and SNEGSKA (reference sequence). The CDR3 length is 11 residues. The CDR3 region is CSAANADTQYF. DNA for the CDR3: TGCAGTGCCGCGAACGCGGATACGCAGTATTTT.

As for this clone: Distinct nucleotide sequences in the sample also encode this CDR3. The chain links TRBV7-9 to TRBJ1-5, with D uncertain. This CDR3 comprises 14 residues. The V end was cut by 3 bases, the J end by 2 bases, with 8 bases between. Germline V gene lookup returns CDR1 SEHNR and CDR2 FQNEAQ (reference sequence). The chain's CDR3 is CASSFLEGNQPQHF. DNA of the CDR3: TGTGCCAGCAGCTTTCTCGAGGGCAATCAGCCCCAGCATTTT.

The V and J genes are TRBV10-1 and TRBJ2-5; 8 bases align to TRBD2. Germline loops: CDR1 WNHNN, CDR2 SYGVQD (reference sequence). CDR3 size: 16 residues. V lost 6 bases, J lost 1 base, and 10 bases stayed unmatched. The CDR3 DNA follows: TGCGCCAGCAGGATCAGAGCGGGGGCTTCCCAAGAGACCCAGTACTTC. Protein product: CASRIRAGASQETQYF.

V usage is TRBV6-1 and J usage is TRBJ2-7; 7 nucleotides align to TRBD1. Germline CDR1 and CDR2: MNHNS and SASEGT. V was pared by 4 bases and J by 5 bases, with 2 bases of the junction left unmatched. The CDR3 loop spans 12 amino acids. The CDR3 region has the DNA TGTGCCAGCAGTGGAACAGGGGACGAGCAGTACTTC. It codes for CASSGTGDEQYF.

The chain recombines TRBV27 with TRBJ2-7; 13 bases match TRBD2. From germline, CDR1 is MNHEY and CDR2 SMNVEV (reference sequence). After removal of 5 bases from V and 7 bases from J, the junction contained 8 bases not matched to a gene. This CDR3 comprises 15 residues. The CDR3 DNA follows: TGTGCCAGCAGTCAGGGACTAGCGGGGCCCCGGGAGCAGTACTTC. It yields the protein CASSQGLAGPREQYF.

The CDR3 DNA follows: TGTGCCAGTCGGAACGGACAGGGATCGAACACTGAAGCTTTCTTT. Protein sequence: CASRNGQGSNTEAFF. The rearrangement links TRBV6-5 to TRBJ1-1; 8 positions agree with TRBD1. The germline CDR1 and CDR2 sequences are MNHEY and SVGAGI. The V segment lost 9 bases and the J segment 1 base; nucleotides outside the gene matches: 10. The length of the CDR3 is 15 residues.